This T cell receptor beta chain was sequenced for a study of cytomegalovirus exposure and HLA in healthy donors. PCR amplification relied on 60 Vbeta primers (plus 13 Jbeta primers). Sequencing was performed with immunoSEQ multiplex PCR; in TCRdb, only in-frame clones are kept and a portion is missing. The sample shows under 150,000 clones, around 85% of them seen only once. Germline V gene lookup returns CDR1 SGHVS and CDR2 FNYEAQ. The ends lost 4 bases at V and 2 bases at J; junction bases unmatched: 6. This CDR3 is built from 15 residues. A single count supports this clone. The source of this sequence is a boy aged 5-17 years in good health and CMV-seronegative. Sequenced material: PBMCs. This rearrangement joins TRBV7-6 to TRBJ2-7, with 9 bases that match TRBD1. Here the CDR3 DNA reads TGTGCCAGCAGCTCTCCGGACAGGGGTGCCTACGAGCAGTACTTC. Translation gives CASSSPDRGAYEQYF.